Listed here is a single TCR beta chain. The CDR3 contains 15 residues. Germline CDR1 reads MNHEY; CDR2 reads SVGAGI. Trimming took off 0 bases at V and 3 bases at J, with 8 bases between the two ends. The record originates from a study of blood T cell repertoires in COVID-19. Libraries were prepared by immunoSEQ multiplex PCR; TCRdb keeps only in-frame clonotypes and omits some of them. The repertoire consists of 150,000 to 200,000 clones, with approximately 84% occurring once and the leading ten covering around 14%. V gene TRBV6-5 combines with J gene TRBJ1-4; D remains ambiguous. The source material was peripheral blood. This receptor was taken from a woman aged 80 or over with acute or convalescent COVID-19. The CDR3 DNA sequence: TGTGCCAGCAGTTACTCCGGAGTCCCTAATGAAAAACTGTTTTTT. Amino acids: CASSYSGVPNEKLFF.